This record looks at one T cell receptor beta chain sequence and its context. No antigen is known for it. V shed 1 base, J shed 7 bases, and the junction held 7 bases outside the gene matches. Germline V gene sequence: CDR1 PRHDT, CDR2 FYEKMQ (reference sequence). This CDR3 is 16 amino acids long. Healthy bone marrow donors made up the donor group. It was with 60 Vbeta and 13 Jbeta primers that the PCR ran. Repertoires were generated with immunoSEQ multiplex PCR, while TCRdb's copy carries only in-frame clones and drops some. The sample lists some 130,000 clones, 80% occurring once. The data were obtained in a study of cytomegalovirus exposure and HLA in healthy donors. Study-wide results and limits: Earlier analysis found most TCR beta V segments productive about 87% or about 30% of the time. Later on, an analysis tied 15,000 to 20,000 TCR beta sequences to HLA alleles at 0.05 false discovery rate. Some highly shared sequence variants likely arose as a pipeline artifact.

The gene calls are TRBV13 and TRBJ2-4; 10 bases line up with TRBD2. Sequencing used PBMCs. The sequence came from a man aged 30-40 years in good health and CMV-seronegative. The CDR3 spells CASSLVSSGSGNIQYF. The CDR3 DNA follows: TGTGCCAGCAGCTTAGTTTCTAGCGGGAGCGGGAACATTCAGTACTTC.